One and the same sample provided the 19 T cell receptor beta chains below, sequenced in a study of T cell responses to AZD1222 COVID-19 vaccine. Using immunoSEQ multiplex PCR, the repertoire was profiled, and TCRdb retains in-frame clones only, with some absent. The sample table includes 150,000 or so clones. The sample was peripheral blood. Every receptor here comes from an adult in good health.

The gene calls are TRBV3-1 (or the pseudogene TRBV3-2) and TRBJ1-4, with D unclear. The CDR3 length is 12 residues. Trimming pared 3 bases from V and 7 bases from J, leaving 6 bases between. Germline V CDR1 and CDR2: LGHDT, YNNKEL (reference sequence). CDR3 residues: CASSQNGEKLFF. As DNA, the CDR3 is TGTGCCAGCAGCCAGAACGGTGAAAAACTGTTTTTT.

J is TRBJ2-3 and V is TRBV11-1, with TRBD2 matching over 8 bases. The CDR3 runs 15 residues. The ends lost 5 bases at V and 7 bases at J; junction bases unmatched: 11. CDR1 is SGHAT, CDR2 FQDESV, per germline (reference sequence). As DNA, the CDR3 is TGTGCCAGCAGCACGGGACTAGTCAACCTTCATACGCAGTATTTT. The encoded protein is CASSTGLVNLHTQYF.

The chain employs TRBV2 and TRBJ2-3; the D gene is possibly TRBD2 (6 bases). Germline CDR1 reads SNHLY; CDR2 reads FYNNEI. Deletions cut 6 bases from V and 4 bases from J, with 8 bases between. The CDR3 is 12 amino acids. CDR3 nucleotides: TGTGCCAGCAGGGGGGAGGCAGATACGCAGTATTTT. It yields the protein CASRGEADTQYF.

As DNA, the CDR3 is TGTGCCAGTAGGACAGGGGTGAGCACAGATACGCAGTATTTT. It encodes CASRTGVSTDTQYF. V usage is TRBV19 and J usage is TRBJ2-3; 8 bases align to TRBD1. Germline V gives CDR1 LNHDA, CDR2 SQIVND (reference sequence). V lost 6 bases and J lost 0; bases outside the gene matches: 2. The CDR3 runs to 14 residues.

The chain is built from TRBV6-6 and TRBJ1-2; 10 bases match TRBD1. The CDR3 runs 15 residues. The trim removed 0 bases at V and 4 bases at J, leaving 2 bases unmatched. Germline values: CDR1 MNHNY, CDR2 SVGAGI (reference sequence). The CDR3 region has the DNA TGTGCCAGCAGTTACTCGACAGGGGGCGTCTATGGCTACACCTTC. Residues: CASSYSTGGVYGYTF.

This rearrangement joins TRBV6-5 to TRBJ2-4, with a tentative D call TRBD1 (6 bases). The CDR3 spans 14 residues. The ends were cut back, 4 bases at V and 6 bases at J, with 13 bases in the middle. CDR1 MNHEY and CDR2 SVGAGI come from the germline V gene. The CDR3 DNA reads TGTGCCAGCAGTTCAATGGGGGCCTTAAACATTCAGTACTTC. Protein: CASSSMGALNIQYF.

The chain has TRBV6-2 or TRBV6-3 and TRBJ1-5; 7 positions match TRBD1. Trimming cost V 6 bases and J 5 bases; bases outside gene matches: 7. There are 14 residues in the CDR3. Germline V gene lookup returns CDR1 MNHEY and CDR2 SVGEGT. The CDR3 nucleotides are TGTGCCAGCAGCCTTACGACAGGGTATCAGCCCCAGCATTTT. It codes for CASSLTTGYQPQHF.

The CDR3 coding sequence is TGTGCCAGTAGTACGGTAAATAGCAATCAGCCCCAGCATTTT. This translates into CASSTVNSNQPQHF. The V call is TRBV19, the J call TRBJ1-5; D is unclear. Germline CDR1 LNHDA, CDR2 SQIVND (reference sequence). The germline V and J ends were trimmed by 4 bases and 0 bases, with 7 bases remaining between them. CDR3 length: 14 amino acids.

The chain carries TRBV4-3 and TRBJ2-5; 11 nucleotides line up with TRBD2. The CDR3 covers 15 residues. CDR1 and CDR2 (germline): LGHNA, YSLEER. V gave up 4 bases and J gave up 4 bases; unmatched junction bases: 5. CDR3 sequence: CASSPLAGGGETQYF. The CDR3 coding sequence is TGCGCCAGCAGCCCCTTAGCGGGGGGGGGAGAGACCCAGTACTTC.

The CDR3 bases are TGTGCCAGCAAAACTACAGGGGGGATCATGAACACTGAAGCTTTCTTT. Residues: CASKTTGGIMNTEAFF. V gene TRBV2 combines with J gene TRBJ1-1; 8 positions match TRBD1. This CDR3 has 16 residues. The V gene end was trimmed by 7 bases and the J gene end by 0 bases; junction bases not matched to a gene: 10. Germline V CDR1 and CDR2: SNHLY, FYNNEI.

This chain connects TRBV3-1 (or the pseudogene TRBV3-2) to TRBJ1-2; 7 bases align to TRBD1. The CDR3 runs to 12 residues. The germline gives CDR1 LGHDT, CDR2 YNNKEL (reference sequence). With 5 bases clipped from V and 7 bases from J, the junction kept 4 bases outside the gene matches. CDR3 DNA: TGTGCCAGCAGCTCCACAGGGGTTGGCTACACCTTC. As protein: CASSSTGVGYTF.

V and J are TRBV5-1 and TRBJ1-2; possibly TRBD1 for D (6 bases). CDR3 length: 14 amino acids. The germline V gene encodes CDR1 SGHRS and CDR2 YFSETQ. Trimming stripped 4 bases from V and 5 bases from J, with 15 bases between. The CDR3 nucleotides read TGCGCCAGCAGCCCGGGGACACTTAAGTATGGCTACACCTTC. It specifies CASSPGTLKYGYTF. The full variable domain, rest sourced from reference TRBV5-1 and TRBJ1-2, is KAGVTQTPRYLIKTRGQQVTLSCSPISGHRSVSWYQQTPGQGLQFLFEYFSETQRNKGNFPGRFSGRQFSNSRSEMNVSTLELGDSALYLCASSPGTLKYGYTFGSGTRLTVV.

The genes are TRBV5-1 and TRBJ1-1; D uncertain. Deletions cut 0 bases from V and 1 base from J, with 7 bases between. Germline CDR1 SGHRS, CDR2 YFSETQ. This CDR3 has 14 residues. The DNA for the CDR3 is TGCGCCAGCAGCTTGGCGGCAGAGAACACTGAAGCTTTCTTT. It is translated as CASSLAAENTEAFF.

The V call is TRBV5-8, the J call TRBJ1-1; the D is unclear. The CDR3 consists of 11 residues. Trimming pared 6 bases from V and 4 bases from J, leaving 7 bases between. CDR1 and CDR2 from the germline V gene are SGHTS and YDEGEE. CDR3 bases: TGTGCCAGCACCAAGGTCACTGAAGCTTTCTTT. Protein sequence: CASTKVTEAFF.

The V and J genes are TRBV7-6 and TRBJ2-5, with 7 bases fitting TRBD2. CDR3 length: 15 residues. V lost 2 bases to trimming and J lost 5 bases; unmatched junction nucleotides: 8. Looked up from germline, CDR1 is SGHVS and CDR2 is FNYEAQ. In DNA form, the CDR3 reads TGTGCCAGCAGCTTATACGGGGGGACCTATGAGACCCAGTACTTC. Translated: CASSLYGGTYETQYF.

The V gene is TRBV28, the J gene TRBJ1-3; D remains ambiguous. Trimming cost V 5 bases and J 2 bases, with 13 bases left between them. The length of the CDR3 is 15 residues. Germline values: CDR1 MDHEN, CDR2 SYDVKM. CDR3 in amino acids: CASSPPVATGNTIYF. The CDR3 nucleotides read TGTGCCAGCAGTCCCCCGGTGGCAACTGGAAACACCATATATTTT.

The rearrangement joins TRBV5-1 to TRBJ1-2; 7 bases fit TRBD1. V lost 0 bases, J lost 4 bases, and 6 bases stayed unmatched. The CDR3 contains 15 residues. The V gene's germline CDR1 is SGHRS and CDR2 YFSETQ. The CDR3 protein is CASSLAEGQLYGYTF. CDR3 DNA: TGCGCCAGCAGCTTGGCCGAGGGACAGCTCTATGGCTACACCTTC.

The chain recombines TRBV20-1 with TRBJ1-2; D call uncertain. The CDR3 covers 11 residues. Trimming took 6 bases from V and 4 from J, leaving 9 bases between them. Germline lookup yields CDR1 DFQATT and CDR2 SNEGSKA (reference sequence). The CDR3, as DNA: TGCAGTGCCCGGACGAGCTATGGCTACACCTTC. As protein: CSARTSYGYTF.

As to this clone: The sample contains more than one DNA sequence encoding this CDR3. The chain recombines TRBV18 with TRBJ2-2; D not resolved. Germline V gene sequence: CDR1 KGHSH, CDR2 LQKENI. The CDR3 contains 12 residues. V lost 2 bases, J lost 5 bases, and 3 bases lay in between. The CDR3 spells CASSPGTGELFF. Here the CDR3 DNA reads TGTGCCAGCTCACCAGGAACCGGGGAGCTGTTTTTT.